This is a list of T cell receptor beta chains from one sample in a study of blood T cells in healthy people across ages. TCRdb passed the 5' RACE reads through MiXCR, listing each CDR3 protein once. The sample has around 1,900,000 distinct CDR3 sequences, about two fifths seen once. The sample taken for sequencing was blood. Every receptor here comes from a human donor in good health. Both conserved end residues are part of each CDR3. Each record gives: J gene, CDR3 length, V gene, CDR3 protein.

TRBJ1-5	14	TRBV7-2	CASSFSGDNQPQHF
TRBJ2-1	17	TRBV20-1	CSARRLAGGSAYNEQFF
TRBJ2-5	15	TRBV5-6	CASSLVPGYQETQYF
TRBJ2-4	17	TRBV2	CASSDLRQVEAKNIQYF
TRBJ1-2	14	TRBV6-1	CASSAVPQGYGYTF
TRBJ2-3	12	TRBV20-1	CSAYLGRSTQYF
TRBJ1-2	14	TRBV5-1	CASGPGQLFYGYTF
TRBJ1-1	13	TRBV7-2	CASSWVMNTEAFF
TRBJ2-7	15	TRBV6-2/TRBV6-3	CASIPRGGGSYEQYF
TRBJ2-3	13	TRBV29-1	CSLIAGSTDTQYF
TRBJ1-5	14	TRBV19	CASSIRDFGQPQHF
TRBJ2-3	15	TRBV6-2/TRBV6-3	CASREGGTTADTQYF
TRBJ1-1	18	TRBV7-2	CASSLVWTGGSSETEAFF
TRBJ2-3	13	TRBV3-1	CASSQAPGGTQYF
TRBJ2-7	14	TRBV6-2/TRBV6-3	CASWTSGRLSEQYF
TRBJ2-7	14	TRBV5-1	CASSLGSQGDEQYF
TRBJ2-7	14	TRBV27	CASSFSVGAYEQYF
TRBJ2-5	15	TRBV12-3/TRBV12-4	CASSFIAGAGVEQYF
TRBJ2-4	13	TRBV5-5	CASSLRDREKGYF
TRBJ2-1	15	TRBV5-4	CASSSSGGLGDEQFF
TRBJ2-5	15	TRBV20-1	CSANPTSGRQETQYF
TRBJ1-1	12	TRBV11-1	CASSSGWQRTFF
TRBJ2-7	12	TRBV24-1	CATSAPGGEQYF
TRBJ2-2	15	TRBV12-3/TRBV12-4	CASSLGRGGTGELFF
TRBJ2-2	13	TRBV12-3/TRBV12-4	CATGQMNTGERFF
TRBJ1-4	14	TRBV7-2	CASSLTARNEKLFF
TRBJ2-6	18	TRBV20-1	CSASGGTPGFPGANVLTF
TRBJ2-7	14	TRBV6-1	CASSGGPISYEQYF
TRBJ2-3	13	TRBV20-1	CSARKGHTDTQYF
TRBJ2-5	15	TRBV5-1	CASSLEPLPQETQYF
TRBJ1-1	13	TRBV27	CASSWGMGISAFF
TRBJ1-2	16	TRBV6-1	CASSDLGVRVRYGYTF
TRBJ1-2	13	TRBV12-3/TRBV12-4	CASTEGQVKGYTF
TRBJ2-1	16	TRBV12-3/TRBV12-4	CASSFRGGDSYNEQFF
TRBJ2-7	13	TRBV10-3	CAIKSDTTYEQYF
TRBJ2-7	15	TRBV5-1	CASSTTGGRSYEQYF
TRBJ1-1	12	TRBV6-1	CASIRDTTQAFF
TRBJ1-5	14	TRBV6-2/TRBV6-3	CASSQGIGNQPQHF
TRBJ2-1	16	TRBV4-1	CASSQDPLAGMGEQFF
TRBJ2-5	15	TRBV7-9	CASSFGESNQETQYF
TRBJ2-4	16	TRBV7-9	CASIPPQGQGKNIQYF
TRBJ1-4	14	TRBV12-3/TRBV12-4	CASSRAGDGGKLFF
TRBJ2-7	14	TRBV2	CASSEQGTGYEQYF
TRBJ2-5	14	TRBV20-1	CSARDPGRRETQYF
TRBJ1-5	14	TRBV5-5	CASSFGSGGQPQHF
TRBJ1-2	17	TRBV4-2	CASSQGGTPETLYGYTF
TRBJ2-3	15	TRBV12-3/TRBV12-4	CASTTRGQGIDTQYF
TRBJ2-3	15	TRBV6-5	CASTVWEAGTDTQYF
TRBJ2-1	11	TRBV29-1	CSVVGGGVQFF
TRBJ2-1	15	TRBV7-9	CAGTRSGFGLNEQFF
TRBJ2-1	16	TRBV3-1	CASSQDWGVPYNEQFF
TRBJ2-5	18	TRBV7-7	CASSTGTSGGASRETQYF
TRBJ1-1	14	TRBV4-3	CASSQLRGNTEAFF
TRBJ1-5	14	TRBV29-1	CSVGTVNSNQPQHF
TRBJ1-2	15	TRBV4-1	CASSLGDTANYGYTF